The 16 T cell receptor beta chains below were found in one sample sequenced in a study of control samples from healthy donors and cancer patients. The data were produced by immunoSEQ multiplex PCR, yet TCRdb's version contains in-frame clones alone and is incomplete. The table records around 150,000 clones, about 90% of them present only once. The sequencing input was blood. These receptors were collected from a man between 25 and 39 years old in good health.

This chain uses TRBV14 with TRBJ2-5, with D unclear. This CDR3 contains 15 residues. The V gene lost 3 bases and the J gene lost 1 base, with 12 bases spanning the gap. CDR1 and CDR2 (germline): SGHDN, FVKESK. The CDR3 here is CASSHHRVPQETQYF. The CDR3 bases are TGTGCCAGCAGCCACCACAGAGTTCCCCAAGAGACCCAGTACTTC.

V gene TRBV28 combines with J gene TRBJ2-7, with D possibly being TRBD2 (7 bases). The CDR3 runs to 13 residues. Germline assignment: CDR1 MDHEN and CDR2 SYDVKM. The V gene lost 11 bases and the J gene lost 3 bases, with 17 bases spanning the gap. CDR3 nucleotides: TGTGCCTCTAGGGGGGGAGTCCTCTACGAGCAGTACTTC. Its protein product is CASRGGVLYEQYF.

This clone was counted between two and nine times. This sequence joins TRBV27 and TRBJ2-7; TRBD2 matches at 7 bases. This CDR3 contains 15 residues. Germline V gene sequence: CDR1 MNHEY, CDR2 SMNVEV (reference sequence). V dropped 7 bases and J dropped 3; count of bases not matched to a gene: 12. The CDR3 DNA sequence: TGTGCCAGCAAACAAAACCGGGACTACCTCTACGAGCAGTACTTC. As protein: CASKQNRDYLYEQYF.

V is TRBV19 and J is TRBJ2-7, with D hard to call. Deletions cut 3 bases from V and 9 bases from J, with 9 bases between. The CDR3 loop spans 11 amino acids. Looked up from germline, CDR1 is LNHDA and CDR2 is SQIVND (reference sequence). CDR3 in DNA: TGTGCCAGTAGTATCCTCCCGGTGCAGTACTTC. It is translated as CASSILPVQYF.

V and J are TRBV11-2 and TRBJ1-5; D ambiguous. Per germline, CDR1 SGHAT and CDR2 FQNNGV. The CDR3 covers 12 residues. The ends were cut back, 5 bases at V and 6 bases at J, with 8 bases in the middle. The CDR3 protein is CASSRLGQPQHF. DNA for the CDR3: TGTGCCAGCAGCCGCCTGGGTCAGCCCCAGCATTTT.

The rearrangement joins TRBV2 to TRBJ2-2, with a possible D match to TRBD2 (6 bases). CDR1 SNHLY and CDR2 FYNNEI come from the germline V gene. This CDR3 spans 15 amino acids. V was cut by 1 base and J by 7 bases, with 13 bases left in between. CDR3 sequence reads: CASSEVGGRIGELFF. The CDR3 bases are TGTGCCAGCAGTGAAGTAGGAGGGAGAATCGGGGAGCTGTTTTTT.

A single count supports this clone. The genes are TRBV2 and TRBJ1-5; D gene uncertain. The CDR3 consists of 14 residues. V lost 6 bases, J lost 2 bases, and 11 bases lay in between. In germline, CDR1 is SNHLY, CDR2 FYNNEI. DNA of the CDR3: TGTGCCAGCAGGCCCGACTGGGGCAATCAGCCCCAGCATTTT. It translates to CASRPDWGNQPQHF.

The V call is TRBV29-1, the J call TRBJ1-2; 9 bases align to TRBD1. V trimming: 7 bases; J trimming: 6 bases; junction bases outside the gene matches: 9. This CDR3 spans 13 amino acids. Germline CDR1 and CDR2: SQVTM and ANQGSEA. The DNA of the CDR3 is TGCAGCGCCCGACAGGGGGATATCGATGGCTACACCTTC. Translated: CSARQGDIDGYTF.

The chain combines TRBV6-5 with TRBJ1-1, with 9 bases matching TRBD1. Germline CDR1 reads MNHEY; CDR2 reads SVGAGI. The CDR3 length is 12 residues. The ends lost 6 bases at V and 4 bases at J; junction bases unmatched: 0. CDR3 amino acids: CASRTGGTEAFF. Here the CDR3 DNA reads TGTGCCAGCAGGACAGGGGGCACTGAAGCTTTCTTT.

This clone was seen once. This chain joins TRBV20-1 and TRBJ2-5, with D perhaps matching TRBD2 (6 bases). CDR1 is DFQATT, CDR2 SNEGSKA, per germline (reference sequence). V lost 3 bases and J lost 5, with 7 bases in between. CDR3 length: 11 amino acids. CDR3 region: CSARAGETQYF. The CDR3 DNA follows: TGCAGTGCTAGGGCGGGGGAGACCCAGTACTTC.

The V call is TRBV6-2 or TRBV6-3, the J call TRBJ2-1; 11 bases are a match to TRBD2. This CDR3 is built from 16 residues. CDR1 is MNHEY, CDR2 SVGEGT, per germline. J gave up 8 bases and V 5 bases, and 11 bases lay outside the gene matches. The CDR3 DNA follows: TGTGCCAGCAGTAAAATAGCGGGAGGGGTTAGGGATGAGCAGTTCTTC. The encoded protein is CASSKIAGGVRDEQFF.

The chain joins TRBV5-8 to TRBJ2-6; 7 bases line up with TRBD1. The CDR3 is 17 residues long. Per the germline V gene, CDR1 is SGHTS and CDR2 is YDEGEE. The V and J ends lost 4 bases and 4 bases, in that order; junction bases with no gene match: 11. DNA for the CDR3: TGTGCCAGCAGCCTGACGCGAGGGGGCGCAGGGGCCAACGTCCTGACTTTC. Amino acids: CASSLTRGGAGANVLTF.

This CDR3 is CASSYGGTGSPLHF. The CDR3 nucleotides read TGTGCCAGCAGTTACGGAGGTACGGGTTCACCCCTCCACTTT. This chain joins TRBV6-5 and TRBJ1-6; D gene unclear. This CDR3 has 14 amino acids. V lost 2 bases, J lost 9 bases, and 11 bases lay in between. Germline-derived CDR1 and CDR2 are MNHEY and SVGAGI.

The V call is TRBV9, the J call TRBJ2-7, with TRBD1 identical over 9 bases. There are 15 residues in the CDR3. Germline V gives CDR1 SGDLS, CDR2 YYNGEE. The V gene end was trimmed by 3 bases and the J gene end by 5 bases; junction bases not matched to a gene: 9. The CDR3 region has the DNA TGTGCCAGCAGCGGGGAGGGGACAGGGAAGCACGAGCAGTACTTC. It encodes CASSGEGTGKHEQYF.

J is TRBJ2-7 and V is TRBV5-1; 7 nucleotides agree with TRBD1. Germline-derived CDR1 and CDR2 are SGHRS and YFSETQ. The V segment lost 3 bases and the J segment 2 bases; nucleotides outside the gene matches: 2. CDR3 size: 13 residues. The CDR3 region is CASSWGQTYEQYF. As DNA, the CDR3 is TGCGCCAGCAGCTGGGGACAGACCTACGAGCAGTACTTC.

This chain links TRBV5-5 with TRBJ1-5, with TRBD1 identical over 11 bases. This CDR3 comprises 16 residues. With V trimmed by 4 bases and J by 1 base, 4 bases remained unmatched. The germline V gene encodes CDR1 SGHKS and CDR2 YYEKEE (reference sequence). This chain's CDR3 is CASSEDRGLSNQPQHF. The DNA of the CDR3 is TGTGCCAGCAGCGAGGACAGGGGGCTGAGCAATCAGCCCCAGCATTTT.